This T cell receptor (beta chain) stems from a study of PD-1 blockade in mismatch repair-deficient tumors. Study-level information: Patients had about 13 mismatch repair-deficient cancer types and were previously treated and progressing.

All patients were mismatch repair deficient, assessed by either PCR or immunohistochemistry. TCRs were sequenced from a few patients responding to pembrolizumab. Some clones are missing from TCRdb's copy, which holds only in-frame ones; the method was immunoSEQ multiplex PCR. The sample records around 120,000 clones, 85% to 90% being singletons. Overall study results and limits: Tumor-resident clones, often absent from pretreatment blood, expanded after pembrolizumab and then contracted.

Regarding this clone: The antigen is not known.

The sequencing used peripheral blood, collected approximately 73 weeks after starting pembrolizumab. The sequence was collected from an adult with mismatch repair-deficient cancer.

CDR3 coding DNA: TGTGCCAGCAGTGAATTTGGTGTGCCGACAGATACGCAGTATTTT. This sequence encodes CASSEFGVPTDTQYF. The V gene is TRBV25-1, the J gene TRBJ2-3; D remains unclear. V was pared by 1 base and J by 3 bases, with 11 bases between. This CDR3 is built from 15 residues. The V gene's germline CDR1 is MGHDK and CDR2 SYGVNS.